This TCR beta chain is from a study of metastatic and nonmetastatic thyroid tumors (dated by TCRdb to 2020 to 2021). For context, the study as a whole: Repertoires were compared across peripheral blood and tumor or nodule tissue samples from malignant and benign thyroid patients.

A note on this clone: Its antigen is currently not known. No much larger clone is present one base from it, and per-base qualities are unavailable.

Before undergoing thyroid surgery, none of the patients had been given any kind of treatment. Using T-cell receptor beta sequencing, the study looked back at clinical samples from patients collected from the early 2010s to the late 2010s. CDR1 and CDR2, looked up from the germline V gene (reference sequence), are LGHDT and YNNKEL. The CDR3 goes from the cysteine to the phenylalanine over 15 residues. Just the 45-base CDR3 DNA is kept, in frame starting at base 1. Relative to germline, V is 1 base shorter and J is 4 bases shorter, with 12 bases between their ends. Overall study outcomes, separate from this receptor: In both blood and tumor samples, malignant tumors were reported to have significantly higher TCR beta diversity than benign nodules.

The library relied on PCR. TCRdb shows the sequencer as Illumina HiSeq 4000. High-throughput sequencing was used to profile the TCR beta-chain CDR3 region of every patient. The original methods were these. The researchers built a classifier to tell apart papillary thyroid cancer patients with distant metastasis, based on CDR3 differences among clinicopathological groups. To measure repertoire diversity the researchers used the Shannon index, while the Morisita-Horn index served to gauge how similar the tumor and blood repertoires were. TCRdb ran its own pipeline on the public reads, namely fastp trimming at Q25 and MiXCR clone calling, and kept in-frame beta chains. TCRdb's processing, not the authors', yielded these V and J calls. The sample yields approximately 13,000 clones; about 30% were counted once. Jointly, the top ten make up 10% to 15% of the sample.

This clonotype was obtained from a male donor with papillary thyroid cancer or a benign thyroid nodule (not recorded which). Some clones in this sample may be carry-over from other donors' samples. This chain is built from TRBV3-1 and TRBJ2-3; D gene: possibly TRBD2, on 5 matching bases. The source material was tumor tissue. The DNA sequence follows: TGTGCCAGCAGCCAAGCTTCCGGGAACCCAGATACGCAGTATTTT. This encodes CASSQASGNPDTQYF.